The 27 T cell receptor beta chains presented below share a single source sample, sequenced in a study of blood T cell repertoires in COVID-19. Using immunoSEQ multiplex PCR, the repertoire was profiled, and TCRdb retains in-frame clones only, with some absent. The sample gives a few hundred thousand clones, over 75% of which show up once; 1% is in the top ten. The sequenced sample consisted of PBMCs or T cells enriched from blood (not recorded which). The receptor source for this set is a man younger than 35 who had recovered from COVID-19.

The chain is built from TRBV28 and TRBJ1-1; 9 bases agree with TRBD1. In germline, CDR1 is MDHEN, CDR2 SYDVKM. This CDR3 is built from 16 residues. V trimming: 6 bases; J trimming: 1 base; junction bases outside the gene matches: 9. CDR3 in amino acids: CASSPIGQGKNTEAFF. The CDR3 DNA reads TGTGCCAGCAGCCCTATCGGACAGGGGAAGAACACTGAAGCTTTCTTT.

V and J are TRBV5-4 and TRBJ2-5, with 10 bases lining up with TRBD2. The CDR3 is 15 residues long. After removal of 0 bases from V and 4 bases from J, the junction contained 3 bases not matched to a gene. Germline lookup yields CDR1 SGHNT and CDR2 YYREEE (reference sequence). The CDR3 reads CASSLDTSGVETQYF. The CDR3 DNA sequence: TGTGCCAGCAGCTTGGATACTAGCGGGGTAGAGACCCAGTACTTC. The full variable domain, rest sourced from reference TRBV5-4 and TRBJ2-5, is ETGVTQSPTHLIKTRGQQVTLRCSSQSGHNTVSWYQQALGQGPQFIFQYYREEENGRGNFPPRFSGLQFPNYSSELNVNALELDDSALYLCASSLDTSGVETQYFGPGTRLLVL.

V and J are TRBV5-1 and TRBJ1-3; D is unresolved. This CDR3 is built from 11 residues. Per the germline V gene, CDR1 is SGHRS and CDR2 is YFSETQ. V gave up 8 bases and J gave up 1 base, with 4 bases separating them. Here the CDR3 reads CASSSGNTIYF. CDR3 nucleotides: TGCGCCAGTTCATCTGGAAACACCATATATTTT.

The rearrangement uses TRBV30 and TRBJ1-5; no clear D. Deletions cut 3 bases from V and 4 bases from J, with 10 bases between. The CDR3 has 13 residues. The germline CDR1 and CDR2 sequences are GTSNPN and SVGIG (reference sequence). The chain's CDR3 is CAWSADGNQPQHF. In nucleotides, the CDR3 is TGTGCCTGGAGCGCAGACGGGAATCAGCCCCAGCATTTT.

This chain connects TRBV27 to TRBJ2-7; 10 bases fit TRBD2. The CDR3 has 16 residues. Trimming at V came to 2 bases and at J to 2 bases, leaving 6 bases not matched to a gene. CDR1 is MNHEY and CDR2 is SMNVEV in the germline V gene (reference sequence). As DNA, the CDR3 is TGTGCCAGCAGTTTAAGGTCCAGCGGGGGGGCCTACGAGCAGTACTTC. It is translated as CASSLRSSGGAYEQYF.

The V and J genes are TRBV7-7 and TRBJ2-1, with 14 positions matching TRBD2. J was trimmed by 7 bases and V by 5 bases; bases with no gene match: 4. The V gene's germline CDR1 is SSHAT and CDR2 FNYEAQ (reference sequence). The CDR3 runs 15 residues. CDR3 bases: TGTGCCAGCAGCCGACTAGCGGGAGGGCTAAATGAGCAGTTCTTC. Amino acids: CASSRLAGGLNEQFF.

The CDR3 spells CASSIGGTGGFGNTIYF. The CDR3 nucleotides read TGTGCCAGTAGTATTGGCGGGACAGGGGGCTTTGGAAACACCATATATTTT. The genes are TRBV19 and TRBJ1-3; 12 bases align to TRBD1. Trimming removed 3 bases from V and 3 bases from J; junction bases left unmatched: 6. This CDR3 has 17 amino acids. Germline-derived CDR1 and CDR2 are LNHDA and SQIVND (reference sequence).

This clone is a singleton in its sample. CDR3 in DNA: TGTGCCAGCTCACCAAGGAGACTAGGTGCAACTAATGAAAAACTGTTTTTT. Amino acid sequence: CASSPRRLGATNEKLFF. This chain links TRBV18 with TRBJ1-4; D is uncertain. Germline V lookup: CDR1 KGHSH, CDR2 LQKENI. V was cut by 2 bases and J by 0 bases, with 13 bases left in between. The CDR3 loop spans 17 amino acids.

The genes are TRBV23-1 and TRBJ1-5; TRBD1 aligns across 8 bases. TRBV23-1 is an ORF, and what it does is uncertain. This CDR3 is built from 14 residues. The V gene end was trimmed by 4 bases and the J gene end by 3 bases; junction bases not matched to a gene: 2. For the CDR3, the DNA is TGCGCCAGCAGTCCCAGGGGGCCCAATCAGCCCCAGCATTTT. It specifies CASSPRGPNQPQHF.

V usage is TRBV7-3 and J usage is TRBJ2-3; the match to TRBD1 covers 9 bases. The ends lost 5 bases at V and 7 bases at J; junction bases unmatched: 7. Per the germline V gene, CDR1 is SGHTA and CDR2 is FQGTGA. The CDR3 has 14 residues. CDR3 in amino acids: CASSPGQGRYTQYF. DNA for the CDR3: TGTGCCAGCAGCCCCGGACAGGGGAGATATACGCAGTATTTT.

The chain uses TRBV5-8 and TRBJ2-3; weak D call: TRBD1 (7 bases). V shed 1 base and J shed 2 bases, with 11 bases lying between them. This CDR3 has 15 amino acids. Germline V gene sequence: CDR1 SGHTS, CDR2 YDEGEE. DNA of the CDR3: TGTGCCAGCAGCTTGTCAGGGGGGAACACAGATACGCAGTATTTT. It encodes CASSLSGGNTDTQYF.

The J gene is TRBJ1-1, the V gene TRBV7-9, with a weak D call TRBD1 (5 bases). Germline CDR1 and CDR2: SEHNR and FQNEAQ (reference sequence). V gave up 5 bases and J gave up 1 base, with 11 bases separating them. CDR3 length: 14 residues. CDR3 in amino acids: CASSLKTENTEAFF. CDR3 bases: TGTGCCAGCAGCCTCAAGACAGAGAACACTGAAGCTTTCTTT.

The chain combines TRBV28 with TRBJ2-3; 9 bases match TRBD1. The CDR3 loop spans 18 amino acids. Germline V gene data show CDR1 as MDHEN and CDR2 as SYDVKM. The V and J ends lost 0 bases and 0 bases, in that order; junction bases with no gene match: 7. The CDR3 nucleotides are TGTGCCAGCAGTTTATGGGAAGGACAGGGGAGAAGCACAGATACGCAGTATTTT. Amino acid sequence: CASSLWEGQGRSTDTQYF.

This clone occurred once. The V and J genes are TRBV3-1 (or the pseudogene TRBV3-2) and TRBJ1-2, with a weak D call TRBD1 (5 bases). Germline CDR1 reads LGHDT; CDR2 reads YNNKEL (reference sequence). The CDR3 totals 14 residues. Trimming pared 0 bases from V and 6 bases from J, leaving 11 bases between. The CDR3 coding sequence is TGTGCCAGCAGCCAAGATCGGGGGTTTGATGGCTACACCTTC. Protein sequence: CASSQDRGFDGYTF.

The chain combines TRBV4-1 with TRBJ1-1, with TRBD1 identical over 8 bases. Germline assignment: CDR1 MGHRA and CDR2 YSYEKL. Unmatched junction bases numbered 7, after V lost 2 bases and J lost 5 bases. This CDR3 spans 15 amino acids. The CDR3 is CASSQKTGGKTEAFF. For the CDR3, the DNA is TGCGCCAGCAGCCAAAAAACAGGGGGGAAAACTGAAGCTTTCTTT.

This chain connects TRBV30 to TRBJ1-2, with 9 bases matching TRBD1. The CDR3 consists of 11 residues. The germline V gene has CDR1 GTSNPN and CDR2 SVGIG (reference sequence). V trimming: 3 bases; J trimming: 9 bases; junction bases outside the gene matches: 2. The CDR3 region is CAWSGTGSYTF. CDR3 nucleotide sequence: TGTGCCTGGAGCGGGACAGGGAGCTACACCTTC.

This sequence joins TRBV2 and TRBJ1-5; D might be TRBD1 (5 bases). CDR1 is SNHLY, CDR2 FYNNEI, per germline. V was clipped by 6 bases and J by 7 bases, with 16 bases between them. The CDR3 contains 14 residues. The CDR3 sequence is CASSGSGSRQPQHF. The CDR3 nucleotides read TGTGCCAGCAGCGGATCAGGGTCCAGACAGCCCCAGCATTTT.

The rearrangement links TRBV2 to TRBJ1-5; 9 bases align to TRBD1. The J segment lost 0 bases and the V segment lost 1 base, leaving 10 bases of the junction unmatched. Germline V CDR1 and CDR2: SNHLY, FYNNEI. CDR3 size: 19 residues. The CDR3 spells CASSEGGGTGSYSNQPQHF. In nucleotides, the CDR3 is TGTGCCAGCAGTGAAGGAGGTGGGACAGGGTCCTATAGCAATCAGCCCCAGCATTTT.

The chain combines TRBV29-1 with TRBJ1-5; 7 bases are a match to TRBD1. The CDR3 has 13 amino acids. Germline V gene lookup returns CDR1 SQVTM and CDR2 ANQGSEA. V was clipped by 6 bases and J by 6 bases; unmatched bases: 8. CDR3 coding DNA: TGCAGCGTCCGGACAGGCATGGGTCAGCCCCAGCATTTT. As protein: CSVRTGMGQPQHF.

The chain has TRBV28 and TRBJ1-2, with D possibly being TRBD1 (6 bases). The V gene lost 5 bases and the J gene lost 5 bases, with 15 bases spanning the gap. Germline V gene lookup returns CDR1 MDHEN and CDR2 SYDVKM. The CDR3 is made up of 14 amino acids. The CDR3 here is CASSISGQQYGYTF. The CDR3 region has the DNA TGTGCCAGCAGTATATCCGGACAGCAATATGGCTACACCTTC.

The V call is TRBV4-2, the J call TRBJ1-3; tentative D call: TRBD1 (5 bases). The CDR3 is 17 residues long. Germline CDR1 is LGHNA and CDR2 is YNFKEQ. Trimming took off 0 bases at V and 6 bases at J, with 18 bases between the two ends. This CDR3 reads CASSQDLRQGIENTIYF. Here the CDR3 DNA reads TGTGCCAGCAGCCAAGATCTGAGGCAGGGAATCGAAAACACCATATATTTT.

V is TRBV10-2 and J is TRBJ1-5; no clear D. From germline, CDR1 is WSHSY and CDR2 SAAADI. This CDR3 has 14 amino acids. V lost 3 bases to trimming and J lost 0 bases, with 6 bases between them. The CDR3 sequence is CASSDPSSNQPQHF. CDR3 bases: TGCGCCAGCAGTGACCCTAGTAGCAATCAGCCCCAGCATTTT.

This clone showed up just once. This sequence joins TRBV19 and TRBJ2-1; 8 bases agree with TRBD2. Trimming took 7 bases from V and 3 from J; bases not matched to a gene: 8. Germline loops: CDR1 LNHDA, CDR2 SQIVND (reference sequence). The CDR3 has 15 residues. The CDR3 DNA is TGTGCCAGTACCTTGACTAGCGCCCACTACAATGAGCAGTTCTTC. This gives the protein CASTLTSAHYNEQFF.

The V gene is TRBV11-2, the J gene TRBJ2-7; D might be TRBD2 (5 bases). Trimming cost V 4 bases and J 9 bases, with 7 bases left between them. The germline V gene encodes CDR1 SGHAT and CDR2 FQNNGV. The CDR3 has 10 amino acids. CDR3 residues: CASSSEVQYF. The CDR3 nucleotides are TGTGCCAGCAGCTCGGAGGTGCAGTACTTC.

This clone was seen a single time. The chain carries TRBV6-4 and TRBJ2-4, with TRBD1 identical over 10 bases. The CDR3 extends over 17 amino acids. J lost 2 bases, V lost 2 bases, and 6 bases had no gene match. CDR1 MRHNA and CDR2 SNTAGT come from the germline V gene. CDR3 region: CASSDGDRGYPKNIQYF. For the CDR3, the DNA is TGTGCCAGCAGTGACGGGGACAGGGGTTATCCCAAAAACATTCAGTACTTC.

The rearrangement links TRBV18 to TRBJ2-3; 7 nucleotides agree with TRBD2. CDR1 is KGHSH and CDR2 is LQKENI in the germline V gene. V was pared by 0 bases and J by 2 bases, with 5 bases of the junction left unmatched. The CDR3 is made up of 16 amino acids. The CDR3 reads CASSPPGTTNTDTQYF. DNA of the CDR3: TGTGCCAGCTCACCACCCGGGACTACGAACACAGATACGCAGTATTTT.

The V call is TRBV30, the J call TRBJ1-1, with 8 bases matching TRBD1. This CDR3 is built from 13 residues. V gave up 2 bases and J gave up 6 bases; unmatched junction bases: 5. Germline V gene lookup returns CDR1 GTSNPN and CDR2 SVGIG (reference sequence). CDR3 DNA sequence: TGTGCCTGGAGTTGGACAGGGAAAGCTGAAGCTTTCTTT. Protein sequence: CAWSWTGKAEAFF.